This T cell receptor (beta chain) was identified during a study of OX40 agonist ivuxolimab in advanced cancers. With respect to the entire study: Ivuxolimab was a fully human IgG2 agonistic monoclonal antibody targeting the costimulatory receptor OX40 (CD134). Three dose-escalation patients achieved partial responses, one with hepatocellular carcinoma and two with cutaneous melanoma. Of the 50 to 55 patients in dose escalation, about 20 had hepatocellular carcinoma, approximately 15 had melanoma, 9 had renal cell carcinoma and 9 had head and neck cancer. Intravenous ivuxolimab was administered to patients every 2 weeks at six dose levels: 0.01, 0.1, 0.3, 1.5, 3 and 10 mg/kg. Patients were allowed to have had prior anti-PD-1, anti-PD-L1 or anti-CTLA-4 therapy, and approximately 43% of the dose-escalation patients had previously received checkpoint inhibitors. The paper covers the monotherapy dose-escalation part of the phase I ivuxolimab trial, which included N of about 51 patients. The point of sequencing TCRbeta in the periphery was to test whether ivuxolimab changed TCR sequence diversity and drove clonal T-cell expansion. In the dose-escalation cohort, approximately 83% of patients were male, and the mean age was approximately 60 years with a range of roughly 23 to 79.

To note about this clone: Its antigen is not yet known. The sample holds no much larger clone one base away, and base qualities are not on file.

Summary of the overall study and its limitations: Low levels of normalized T-cell clonal expansion were also seen in some nonresponding patients. The antigen specificity of the peripheral T cells that underwent clonal expansion was not determined. In partial responders in the 0.1-3.0 mg/kg groups, normalized peripheral clonal expansion was found to be among the lowest, especially among CD8+ T cells. After ivuxolimab, expanded clones were on average more numerous among CD8+ T cells than among CD4+ T cells. Clonal expansion of both CD4+ and CD8+ blood T cells was observed from baseline to week 6 at doses 0.1 to 3.0 mg/kg.

The trial excluded patients who had a history of autoimmune disease or who were on systemic immunosuppression. Peripheral blood for TCR sequencing was collected from all dose cohorts at baseline, on cycle 4 day 1, and on cycle 7 day 1. Samples were obtained from an open-label, multicenter, first-in-human phase I dose-escalation trial of ivuxolimab. Adults with locally advanced or metastatic melanoma, renal cell, hepatocellular, or head and neck squamous cell carcinoma were enrolled in the trial. Before TCR sequencing, CD4+ T cells and CD8+ T cells were sorted from peripheral blood as separate populations. To sequence the TCRbeta CDR3 region, genomic DNA was isolated from the sorted cells. The immunoSEQ Assay was used for sequencing of TCRbeta CDR3 regions. In its TCRdb copy, this immuneACCESS table keeps in-frame sequences only and misses some clones. Where compared with another copy, unresolved V genes explain less than half of these, and the others have no known cause. Recorded for this sample are under 85,000 clones; roughly 84% of them occurred a single time. The leading ten clones occupy around 0.23% of the sample.

Relative to germline, V is 4 bases shorter and J is 4 bases shorter, with 11 bases between their ends. The CDR3 sequence holds 13 residues, the cysteine and phenylalanine included. Here the CDR3 DNA is all that survives: 39 bases in frame from base 1. The germline V gene specifies SGHRS as CDR1 and YFSETQ as CDR2. This specimen was CD4+ or CD8+ T cells sorted from blood, taken in a trial of the OX40 agonist ivuxolimab. The receptor was isolated from an adult with an advanced solid tumor such as melanoma, head and neck, liver or kidney cancer. The rearranged segments are TRBV5-1 and TRBJ1-1; the D gene remains uncertain. The CDR3 region has the sequence CASSPVKLTEAFF. The DNA sequence is as follows: TGCGCCAGCAGCCCCGTGAAGCTCACTGAAGCTTTCTTT. The full variable domain, completed from the reference TRBV5-1 and TRBJ1-1 proteins outside the CDR3, reads KAGVTQTPRYLIKTRGQQVTLSCSPISGHRSVSWYQQTPGQGLQFLFEYFSETQRNKGNFPGRFSGRQFSNSRSEMNVSTLELGDSALYLCASSPVKLTEAFFGQGTRLTVV.